These 6 T cell receptor beta chains were all obtained from the same sample, sequenced in a study of identical twins. TCRdb reprocessed the 5' RACE reads with MiXCR, giving one entry per CDR3 protein. The data contain 1.5 million to 2 million distinct CDR3 sequences, around a third of them singletons. Sequencing used cord blood. These receptors all stem from a newborn girl in good health.

The chain is built from TRBV6-5 and TRBJ2-3, with TRBD1 matching 7 bases. V lost 6 bases and J lost 5; bases outside the gene matches: 5. Germline CDR1 MNHEY, CDR2 SVGAGI. The length of the CDR3 is 13 residues. The CDR3 DNA sequence: TGTGCCAGCAGAACAGGGGTGGAAGATACGCAGTATTTT. Protein: CASRTGVEDTQYF.

This clonotype was recorded once. The chain is built from TRBV12-5 and TRBJ2-2; 8 bases agree with TRBD2. CDR1 LGHNT and CDR2 FRNRAP come from the germline V gene. The CDR3 consists of 16 residues. With V trimmed by 4 bases and J by 0 bases, 4 bases remained unmatched. CDR3 in DNA: TGTGCTAGTGGTTCCCCGGGGGGGACGAACACCGGGGAGCTGTTTTTT. Translated, it gives CASGSPGGTNTGELFF. The full variable domain, completed using reference TRBV12-5 and TRBJ2-2, is DARVTQTPRHKVTEMGQEVTMRCQPILGHNTVFWYRQTMMQGLELLAYFRNRAPLDDSGMPKDRFSAEMPDATLATLKIQPSEPRDSAVYFCASGSPGGTNTGELFFGEGSRLTVL.

The chain has TRBV28 and TRBJ2-1; TRBD1 matches at 9 bases. This CDR3 spans 16 amino acids. The ends lost 1 base at V and 10 bases at J; junction bases unmatched: 11. CDR1 and CDR2 (germline): MDHEN, SYDVKM. As DNA, the CDR3 is TGTGCCAGCAGTTTATACGCGGGGACAGGGTTGGGAGAGCAGTTCTTC. Translation: CASSLYAGTGLGEQFF.

This clonotype was picked up one time. V and J are TRBV5-1 and TRBJ2-5; D gene uncertain. Trimming pared 0 bases from V and 11 bases from J, leaving 17 bases between. This CDR3 is 14 amino acids long. The germline gives CDR1 SGHRS, CDR2 YFSETQ. CDR3 nucleotide sequence: TGCGCCAGCAGCTTGGATGGACCCTACAATGAGCAGTACTTC. As protein: CASSLDGPYNEQYF.

The V gene is TRBV12-3 or TRBV12-4, the J gene TRBJ2-1, with 8 bases fitting TRBD2. The CDR3 extends over 14 amino acids. Trimming cost V 4 bases and J 6 bases; bases outside gene matches: 5. CDR3 sequence: CASSYIGGANEQFF. The DNA for the CDR3 is TGTGCCAGCAGTTATATCGGGGGGGCCAATGAGCAGTTCTTC.

The table lists this clonotype with many counts. The chain links TRBV15 to TRBJ1-2; TRBD1 matches 7 bases. Germline CDR1 reads LNHNV; CDR2 reads YYDKDF (reference sequence). V lost 4 bases, J lost 0 bases, and 5 bases stayed unmatched. The CDR3 has 15 residues. CDR3 protein: CATSKDRATNYGYTF. The CDR3 region has the DNA TGTGCCACCAGCAAAGACAGGGCTACTAACTATGGCTACACCTTC.